The T cell receptor beta chain described here comes from a study of T cell responses to AZD1222 COVID-19 vaccine. General study points: Within unmutated variant regions lay the reported targets of nearly half of spike-specific TCRs. Dominant at 160-218 and 743-854, vaccine-associated CD4 TCRs also spanned spike.

This clone was recorded once. Its cognate antigen is unknown. Clones were sequenced by immunoSEQ multiplex PCR, and TCRdb holds only the in-frame ones, with some missing. Counted here are 66,000 or so clones, 79% occurring once; the ten biggest clones make up roughly 21%. Trimming pared 0 bases from V and 7 bases from J, leaving 10 bases between. Germline assignment: CDR1 SGHNT and CDR2 YENEEA. There are 13 residues in the CDR3. This sequence joins TRBV11-3 and TRBJ2-7; no clear D gene. This receptor was obtained from an adult in good health. The sequencing here drew on peripheral blood, taken on day 0 of MenACWY control vaccination. The CDR3 coding sequence is TGTGCCAGCAGCTTAGATCCAGGTACAGAGCAGTACTTC. It encodes CASSLDPGTEQYF.